Below are 3 T cell receptor beta chains sequenced from a single sample in a study of blood T cell repertoires in COVID-19. Repertoires were generated with immunoSEQ multiplex PCR, while TCRdb's copy carries only in-frame clones and drops some. The sample consists of fewer than 300,000 clones, more than 80% of them appearing once. Sequencing was done on a sample of PBMCs or T cells enriched from blood (not recorded which). These receptors originate from a woman aged 25 to 39 who had recovered from COVID-19.

The chain links TRBV19 to TRBJ2-7; 8 bases agree with TRBD2. The CDR3 covers 15 residues. Germline V gene lookup returns CDR1 LNHDA and CDR2 SQIVND (reference sequence). The junction had 7 bases not matched to a gene; V was cut back by 4 bases and J by 2 bases. CDR3 amino acids: CASSTVGGRTYEQYF. Written as DNA, the CDR3 is TGTGCCAGTAGTACGGTGGGCGGGAGGACCTACGAGCAGTACTTC.

This rearrangement joins TRBV28 to TRBJ2-1; D remains ambiguous. V lost 6 bases to trimming and J lost 2 bases, with 17 bases between them. Germline V gives CDR1 MDHEN, CDR2 SYDVKM. The CDR3 totals 16 residues. The CDR3 bases are TGTGCCAGCAGCCCGATGAGCAGCAGGACCTACAATGAGCAGTTCTTC. This encodes CASSPMSSRTYNEQFF.

The chain links TRBV9 to TRBJ2-2, with TRBD2 matching 7 bases. This CDR3 spans 16 amino acids. Per germline, CDR1 SGDLS and CDR2 YYNGEE. V was clipped by 2 bases and J by 6 bases; unmatched bases: 10. CDR3 in DNA: TGTGCCAGCAGCGTCACACTTCTAGCGGTCGCCGGGGAGCTGTTTTTT. Translating gives CASSVTLLAVAGELFF.